What follows is one TCR beta chain and its context. Its antigen remains undetermined. There are no base qualities to consult, and no much larger clone falls within one base. The data stem from a study of shared clonotypes between healthy human individuals (dated by TCRdb to 2018 to 2021). Looking at the study overall: A couple of women and a few men aged 18 to 49 years were included in the cohort. For each donor, three plates each were used for CD4 naive and CD4 memory, two plates were used for CD8 naive, and one plate was used for CD8 memory. To estimate repertoire size and how much clonotype sharing occurs between individuals, the study deeply sequenced the blood TCR repertoires of several healthy adults. To increase sequencing depth and limit assay-specific biases, TCR repertoire library preparation and sequencing were carried out by different laboratories using diverse techniques. Per donor, leukapheresis produced somewhere between about 0.9 and 9 billion PBMCs.

CDR1 and CDR2, looked up from the germline V gene, are MDHEN and SYDVKM. CDR3 length: 15 amino acids, cysteine to phenylalanine. Just the 45-base CDR3 DNA is kept, in frame starting at base 1. V is shortened by 2 bases, J by 3 bases, and the region joining them spans 10 bases. The donors were healthy, HIV-negative adults with no recently reported acute infections or vaccinations. Every donor was a Caucasian adult residing in Nashville, Tennessee, USA. CD4+ T cells were enriched by magnetic negative selection, after which naive cells were positively selected on CD45RA and the negative fraction was taken as the memory subset. Blood was obtained by leukapheresis, after which PBMCs were separated by Ficoll-Histopaque density gradient centrifugation and cryopreserved in liquid nitrogen vapor phase. Analytical flow cytometry was used to check the purity and quantity of every magnetically sorted T cell population. From each sorted fraction, genomic DNA was isolated and quantified by UV absorbance on a Nanodrop 2000c.

Using the deep immunoSEQ assay, TCR CDR3 regions were amplified from genomic DNA by multiplex PCR. Extracted genomic DNA from each cell subset was distributed evenly across all wells of several immunoSEQ 96-well plates, and each plate was treated as a replicate. For sorted subsets, each replicate PCR was loaded with around 200 ng genomic DNA, equivalent to approximately 27,000 T cell genomes. Purified libraries were quantified with a Qubit 3.0 fluorometer, sized on a Bioanalyzer 2100, and re-quantified with the KAPA Library Quantification kit. Each immunoSEQ 96-well plate was sequenced on its own single-read 150-cycle Illumina NextSeq 550 flow cell. The paper's data handling went like this. Because the immunoSEQ output held only junctional sequences and lacked quality scores, the filtering could not match the filtering applied to full-length reads. To assign V/J genes and CDR3, sequences were annotated using PyIR, a Python wrapper for IgBLAST v1.9, with IMGT germline references. Reads were removed for weak V/J assignments (E-value above 1e-6), missing CDR3, stop codons, out-of-frame junctions, or ambiguous translated residues. V3J clonotypes were defined as sequences sharing an identical inferred V gene, J gene, and CDR3 amino acid sequence. Percentage overlap between repertoires was computed as shared unique clonotypes divided by the size of the smaller repertoire. Repertoire richness was assessed with RTK rarefaction, the Chao1 estimator, and Recon v2.1 estimates of unobserved clonotypes. Generation probabilities for all TCRbeta clonotypes obtained by the gDNA method from a few donors were computed using OLGA. The table was pulled from immuneACCESS by TCRdb, which kept in-frame rearrangements only. Such tables lose some clones; where checked, under half of the loss comes from unresolved V genes, and the rest has no known cause. D and trimming come from the DNA, and the V and J calls and clone size come from that table. This sample is represented by some 1 million clones; about 77% of them were singletons. About 1.5% of the sample is held by the ten biggest clonotypes.

The full study reports these points: Higher generation probabilities were observed for clonotypes shared by all four sorted-subset donors than for non-shared clonotypes. Larger estimated clonotype richness was generally found for naive subsets than for memory subsets. Pairwise subsampling led to the expectation that sequencing depth would affect the degree of clonotype sharing among donors. Incomplete sequencing was indicated by rarefaction of sorted-subset datasets, despite the large sequencing depth. Sampling was restricted to blood, and TCR repertoires in tissue are likely to differ from TCR repertoires in blood. Across several donors, roughly 5% of naive CD4, over 3% of naive CD8, about 2.3% of memory CD4, and under 0.45% of memory CD8 clonotypes were shared. The small number of donors limited the genetic and exposure-history diversity represented.

The V and J segments used are TRBV28 and TRBJ2-2, with the D gene uncertain. The receptor's source is a man between 18 and 29 years old in good health. The material sequenced was memory CD4+ T cells sorted from blood. This sample's cell subset or site label indicates: CD45RA-negative fraction. DNA sequence: TGTGCCAGCAGTTTAGGGTCAGACTACACCGGGGAGCTGTTTTTT. This yields the protein CASSLGSDYTGELFF.